Here is one TCR beta chain with its context. Its specificity is unknown. Within the sample, other DNA sequences also encode this same CDR3. The record originates from a study of shared clonotypes between healthy human individuals. Study findings and constraints: The study generally estimated greater richness for naive than memory subsets.

The CDR3 has 18 amino acids. Germline V gives CDR1 KGHSH, CDR2 LQKENI. The junction had 13 bases not matched to a gene; V was cut back by 3 bases and J by 4 bases. Repertoires were generated with immunoSEQ multiplex PCR, while TCRdb's copy carries only in-frame clones and drops some. The table records about 1.1 million clones, about four fifths of them present only once. Each of the donors was a healthy adult who was HIV-negative and had not had a recent acute infection or vaccination. Nashville, Tennessee was home to all donors, each a Caucasian adult. Memory CD4+ cells were the fraction left after CD45RA+ naive selection.

The sequence was obtained from a man in his late teens or twenties in good health. Some clones in this sample may be carry-over from other donors' samples. The rearrangement uses TRBV18 and TRBJ1-5; 9 bases align to TRBD1. Sequenced material: memory CD4+ T cells from PBMCs. Subset indicated: CD45RA-negative fraction. This CDR3 reads CASSPWPGQGGSNQPQHF. The DNA for the CDR3 is TGTGCCAGCTCACCTTGGCCGGGACAGGGTGGAAGTAATCAGCCCCAGCATTTT.